This T cell receptor beta chain was identified in a study of tumor-infiltrating lymphocytes in primary liver carcinoma. Study-level information: Samples returned roughly 3.5 to 8 million productive TCRbeta reads each. Read depth did not differ significantly between tissue types.

The CDR3 covers 16 residues. Investigators took RNA and DNA out together from roughly 20-30 mg of unsorted bulk tissue. Each tumor sample had over 85% viable tumor cells. Researchers generated TCR beta cDNA from about 0.5 ug of total RNA, relying on a constant-region primer. Libraries of TCR beta came from three nested multiplex PCR rounds with slightly modified ARM-PCR. The two initial PCR rounds, ten to eleven cycles each, used TRBV1-TRBV30 forward and C-beta reverse primers. TCRdb used MiXCR to reprocess the multiplex PCR reads, holding one entry per CDR3 protein. The data show some 110,000 distinct CDR3 sequences, 64% seen once. Notes on this clonotype: The junction does not match germline at one end; this may be a read error.

Material for sequencing was liver tumor tissue from sampling region 3. Subset indicated: tumor region T3, left-lateral pole. This sequence was found in a woman aged 55-70 years with primary liver carcinoma and hepatitis B virus infection. The gene calls are TRBV12-3 or TRBV12-4 and TRBJ2-7; D gene uncertain. The CDR3: CASISGRTGVSYVQYF. The CDR3 coding sequence is TGTGCCAGCATTTCAGGTCGGACGGGTGTCTCCTACGTGCAGTACTTC.